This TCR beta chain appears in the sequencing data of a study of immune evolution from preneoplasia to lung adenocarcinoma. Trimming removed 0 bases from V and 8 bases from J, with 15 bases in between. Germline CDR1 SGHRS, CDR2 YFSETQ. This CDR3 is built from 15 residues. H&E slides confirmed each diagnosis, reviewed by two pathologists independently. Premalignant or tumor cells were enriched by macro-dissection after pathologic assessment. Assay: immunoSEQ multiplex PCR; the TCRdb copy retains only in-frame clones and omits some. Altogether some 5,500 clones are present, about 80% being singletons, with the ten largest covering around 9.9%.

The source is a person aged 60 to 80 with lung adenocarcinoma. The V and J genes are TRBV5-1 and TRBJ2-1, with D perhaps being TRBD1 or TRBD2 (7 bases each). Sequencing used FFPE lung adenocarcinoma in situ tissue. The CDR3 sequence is CASSLGAGQWDEQFF. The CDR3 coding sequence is TGCGCCAGCAGCTTGGGAGCGGGACAGTGGGATGAGCAGTTCTTC. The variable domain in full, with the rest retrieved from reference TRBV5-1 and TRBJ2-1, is KAGVTQTPRYLIKTRGQQVTLSCSPISGHRSVSWYQQTPGQGLQFLFEYFSETQRNKGNFPGRFSGRQFSNSRSEMNVSTLELGDSALYLCASSLGAGQWDEQFFGPGTRLTVL.